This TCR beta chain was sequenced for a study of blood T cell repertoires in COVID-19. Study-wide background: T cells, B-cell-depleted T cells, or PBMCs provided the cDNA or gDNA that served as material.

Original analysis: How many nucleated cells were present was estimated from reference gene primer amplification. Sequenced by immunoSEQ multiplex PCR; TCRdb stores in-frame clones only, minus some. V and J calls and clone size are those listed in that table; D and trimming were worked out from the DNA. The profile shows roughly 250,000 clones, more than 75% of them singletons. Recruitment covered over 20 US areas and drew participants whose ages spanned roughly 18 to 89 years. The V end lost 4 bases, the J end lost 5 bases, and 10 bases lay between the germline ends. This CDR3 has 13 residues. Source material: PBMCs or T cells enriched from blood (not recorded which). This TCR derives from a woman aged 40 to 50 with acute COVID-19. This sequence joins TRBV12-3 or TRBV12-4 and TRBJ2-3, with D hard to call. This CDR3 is CASSSERIDTQYF. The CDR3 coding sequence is TGTGCCAGCAGTTCGGAGAGGATAGATACGCAGTATTTT.